There are a few counts of the clone carrying this T cell receptor (beta chain). From germline, CDR1 is SGHRS and CDR2 YFSETQ. The CDR3 extends over 21 amino acids. V lost 4 bases and J lost 0, with 29 bases in between. Authors' data handling: Amplification with reference gene primers provided the estimates of nucleated cell counts. Here immunoSEQ multiplex PCR was the method, and the copy in TCRdb shows in-frame clones only, minus some. The DNA gave D and trimming, while V, J and clone size come from that table. Of 300,000 to 450,000 clones in the sample, around 90% were seen once. This sample stems from a study of blood T cell repertoires in COVID-19. Study information: Material from acute and convalescent COVID-19 was sourced from the United States, Italy and Spain. T cells, B-cell-depleted T cells, or PBMCs provided the cDNA or gDNA that served as material.

Material for sequencing was peripheral blood. The source of this sequence is a woman in her thirties with COVID-19, enrolled during active disease. V usage is TRBV5-1 and J usage is TRBJ1-3; no definite D call. CDR3 amino acids: CASSLAIGGSAQGRSGNTIYF. CDR3 coding DNA: TGCGCCAGCAGCCTTGCCATTGGAGGGAGCGCCCAAGGCCGCTCTGGAAACACCATATATTTT.